The 32 T cell receptor beta chains listed next were all sequenced from one sample in a study of T-cell memory formation after mild COVID-19. One entry per CDR3 protein results from TCRdb running MiXCR on the 5' RACE reads. The table has some 130,000 distinct CDR3 sequences, roughly 15% seen once. The material sequenced was PBMCs or a T cell subset sorted from them (not recorded which). These receptors all come from an adult woman who had mild COVID-19 (a few samples of this study predate the infection). Cell type and time point are not known.

The chain employs TRBV20-1 and TRBJ2-3, with TRBD2 identical over 11 bases. V lost 5 bases to trimming and J lost 0 bases; unmatched junction nucleotides: 10. From germline, CDR1 is DFQATT and CDR2 SNEGSKA (reference sequence). This CDR3 has 17 residues. CDR3 sequence reads: CSALLAGGSISTDTQYF. Here the CDR3 DNA reads TGCAGTGCTCTCCTAGCGGGAGGCAGCATTAGCACAGATACGCAGTATTTT.

The rearrangement links TRBV5-1 to TRBJ2-3, with D possibly matching TRBD1 (6 bases). V lost 2 bases, J lost 2 bases, and 15 bases lay in between. CDR1 SGHRS and CDR2 YFSETQ come from the germline V gene. The CDR3 is 16 residues long. CDR3 sequence reads: CASSFSGHLFTDTQYF. The CDR3 nucleotides are TGCGCCAGCAGCTTTTCGGGACACCTATTCACAGATACGCAGTATTTT.

This clonotype was found a few times. V is TRBV27 and J is TRBJ2-7, with 9 bases matching TRBD2. Germline V gene sequence: CDR1 MNHEY, CDR2 SMNVEV (reference sequence). CDR3 length equals 18 residues. The ends lost 4 bases at V and 4 bases at J; junction bases unmatched: 17. The CDR3 nucleotides are TGTGCCAGCAGTTCCCCCGGGACTAGCTATGGGGCTGGGTACGAGCAGTACTTC. It is translated as CASSSPGTSYGAGYEQYF.

This chain uses TRBV7-9 with TRBJ2-1; TRBD2 is a possible D gene (5 bases). CDR3 size: 14 residues. V dropped 11 bases and J dropped 12 bases, with 26 bases sitting between them. In germline, CDR1 is SEHNR, CDR2 FQNEAQ (reference sequence). The CDR3 loop is CACPPGEVSRGQFF. As DNA, the CDR3 is TGTGCCTGCCCCCCTGGAGAAGTTAGTCGGGGGCAGTTCTTC.

The rearrangement joins TRBV12-3 or TRBV12-4 to TRBJ2-4; D call uncertain. This CDR3 spans 12 amino acids. The V end lost 5 bases, the J end lost 15 bases, and 17 bases lay between the germline ends. For the CDR3, the DNA is TGTGCCAGCAGTCCCGTCGACCGCTCCCTGTACTTC. Translation gives CASSPVDRSLYF.

This clonotype was detected only a few times. The CDR3 DNA follows: TGCGCCAGCAGCCCTGGGGTGATCAATTCACCCCTCCACTTT. Translated: CASSPGVINSPLHF. This sequence joins TRBV5-1 and TRBJ1-6; D not resolved. Per germline, CDR1 SGHRS and CDR2 YFSETQ. The V end lost 4 bases, the J end lost 7 bases, and 12 bases lay between the germline ends. The CDR3 loop spans 14 amino acids. The whole variable domain, filled in from reference TRBV5-1 and TRBJ1-6, reads KAGVTQTPRYLIKTRGQQVTLSCSPISGHRSVSWYQQTPGQGLQFLFEYFSETQRNKGNFPGRFSGRQFSNSRSEMNVSTLELGDSALYLCASSPGVINSPLHFGNGTRLTVT.

This clonotype was seen more than once but under ten times. This chain joins TRBV12-3 or TRBV12-4 and TRBJ2-5, with 9 nucleotides matching TRBD1. V dropped 5 bases and J dropped 0; count of bases not matched to a gene: 1. The CDR3 consists of 14 residues. The DNA of the CDR3 is TGTGCCAGCAGTGGGACAGGGCACCAAGAGACCCAGTACTTC. This translates into CASSGTGHQETQYF.

A word on this clonotype: Germline is not matched at one junction end, which may reflect a read error. This chain uses TRBV7-7 with TRBJ2-2; the match to TRBD1 covers 8 bases. The CDR3 loop spans 15 amino acids. The V gene's germline CDR1 is SSHAT and CDR2 FNYEAQ (reference sequence). The CDR3 DNA follows: TGTGCTAGCAGCTTAGAGGGACAGGTTCCCGGGGAGCTGTTTTTT. Translation: CASSLEGQVPGELFF.

The V call is TRBV12-3 or TRBV12-4, the J call TRBJ1-2, with D unclear. CDR3 length: 12 amino acids. V was cut by 5 bases and J by 4 bases, with 8 bases left in between. The CDR3 sequence: CASSLQAYGYTF. CDR3 nucleotides: TGTGCCAGCAGTCTCCAGGCCTATGGCTACACCTTC.

This clonotype was seen more than once but under ten times. The J gene is TRBJ2-3, the V gene TRBV12-3 or TRBV12-4, with TRBD2 identical over 11 bases. J lost 4 bases, V lost 6 bases, and 15 bases had no gene match. The CDR3 spans 18 residues. The CDR3 reads CASSHFLLAGEGPDTQYF. CDR3 sequence (DNA): TGTGCCAGCAGCCACTTCCTACTAGCGGGAGAGGGGCCAGATACGCAGTATTTT.

This clonotype came up a few times. The chain couples TRBV4-3 to TRBJ2-7, with 9 nucleotides matching TRBD2. Trimming at V came to 1 base and at J to 2 bases, leaving 6 bases not matched to a gene. The V gene's germline CDR1 is LGHNA and CDR2 YSLEER. This CDR3 has 16 residues. The CDR3, as DNA: TGCGCCAGCAGCCAAGTTGGGCTAGCGGGACCCTACGAGCAGTACTTC. Amino acids: CASSQVGLAGPYEQYF.

The rearrangement uses TRBV15 and TRBJ1-2; maybe TRBD1 (6 bases). The CDR3 loop spans 14 amino acids. Trimming took off 2 bases at V and 0 bases at J, with 7 bases between the two ends. Germline values: CDR1 LNHNV, CDR2 YYDKDF (reference sequence). CDR3 nucleotide sequence: TGTGCCACCAGCAGACAGGGGCCTAACTATGGCTACACCTTC. Encoded protein: CATSRQGPNYGYTF.

This clonotype turned up a few times. The chain couples TRBV27 to TRBJ2-1; the D is unclear. V dropped 6 bases and J dropped 9 bases, with 21 bases sitting between them. This CDR3 has 15 residues. Per the germline V gene, CDR1 is MNHEY and CDR2 is SMNVEV (reference sequence). The CDR3 loop reads CASREIRKLFSEQFF. Written as DNA, the CDR3 is TGTGCCAGCAGAGAGATCCGAAAGTTGTTCAGTGAGCAGTTCTTC.

For the CDR3, the DNA is TGTGCCAGCAGTGAAGGGGCGAGGAGGGAGCTGTTTTTT. This sequence encodes CASSEGARRELFF. The chain joins TRBV6-5 to TRBJ2-2; D might be TRBD1 (5 bases). V lost 5 bases to trimming and J lost 9 bases, with 13 bases between them. The germline CDR1 and CDR2 sequences are MNHEY and SVGAGI. CDR3 length: 13 amino acids.

In DNA, the CDR3 is TGTGCCAGCAGCGTATGGAATAGGGGGCCAGAAGAGACCCAGTACTTC. Its translation: CASSVWNRGPEETQYF. The V gene is TRBV9, the J gene TRBJ2-5; 7 bases align to TRBD1. CDR1 SGDLS and CDR2 YYNGEE come from the germline V gene. The CDR3 sequence is 16 residues long. V dropped 1 base and J dropped 3; count of bases not matched to a gene: 9.

This clonotype appeared a few times. The chain joins TRBV7-9 to TRBJ2-5; 8 bases agree with TRBD1. This CDR3 is built from 14 residues. Unmatched junction bases numbered 2, after V lost 4 bases and J lost 1 base. In germline, CDR1 is SEHNR, CDR2 FQNEAQ (reference sequence). CDR3 in DNA: TGTGCCAGCAGCTACGACAGGGGCCAAGAGACCCAGTACTTC. Encoded protein: CASSYDRGQETQYF.

The V call is TRBV7-2, the J call TRBJ1-5, with unresolved D. Germline V gene lookup returns CDR1 SGHTA and CDR2 FQGNSA. The CDR3 is made up of 12 amino acids. With 8 bases removed from V and 5 bases from J, the gap between germline ends came to 10 bases. DNA for the CDR3: TGTGCCAGCTCTCCGTATGATCAGCCCCAGCATTTT. Amino acids: CASSPYDQPQHF. The complete variable domain, with remaining parts taken from reference TRBV7-2 and TRBJ1-5, reads GAGVSQSPSNKVTEKGKDVELRCDPISGHTALYWYRQSLGQGLEFLIYFQGNSAPDKSGLPSDRFSAERTGGSVSTLTIQRTQQEDSAVYLCASSPYDQPQHFGDGTRLSIL.

This clonotype was counted a few times. The genes are TRBV29-1 and TRBJ2-7; D perhaps matches TRBD1 (6 bases). V was clipped by 0 bases and J by 4 bases, with 16 bases between them. The CDR3 consists of 15 residues. The germline gives CDR1 SQVTM, CDR2 ANQGSEA. The CDR3 nucleotides read TGCAGCGTTGAAGATCGTAGGGGGTACAGGTACGAGCAGTACTTC. It is translated as CSVEDRRGYRYEQYF.

V is TRBV20-1 and J is TRBJ1-2; D is unresolved. This CDR3 is built from 11 residues. Trimming removed 3 bases at V and 4 bases at J, with 6 bases between. Germline loops: CDR1 DFQATT, CDR2 SNEGSKA (reference sequence). The CDR3 loop is CSASLSYGYTF. CDR3 sequence (DNA): TGCAGTGCTAGTCTGAGCTATGGCTACACCTTC.

The rearrangement links TRBV10-3 to TRBJ2-2; D gene unclear. The CDR3 consists of 12 residues. V gave up 2 bases and J gave up 6 bases, with 4 bases separating them. Germline assignment: CDR1 ENHRY and CDR2 SYGVKD. The DNA for the CDR3 is TGTGCCATCAGTGAGGGCCCCGGGGAGCTGTTTTTT. It yields the protein CAISEGPGELFF.

This clonotype was recorded many times. CDR3 DNA sequence: TGTGCCAGCAGTCCCGGACAGGGCTATGGCTACACCTTC. It yields the protein CASSPGQGYGYTF. This chain joins TRBV12-3 or TRBV12-4 and TRBJ1-2; TRBD1 aligns across 8 bases. The V segment lost 5 bases and the J segment 4 bases; nucleotides outside the gene matches: 3. The CDR3 covers 13 residues.

The chain carries TRBV18 and TRBJ2-5; D is perhaps TRBD1 (6 bases). Germline CDR1 and CDR2: KGHSH and LQKENI. The CDR3 spans 13 residues. Trimming left V 5 bases short and J 5 bases short, with 12 bases between. The CDR3 protein is CASSIQGWETQYF. The CDR3 region has the DNA TGTGCCAGCTCAATACAGGGTTGGGAGACCCAGTACTTC.

Only a few counts were recorded for this clonotype. The V and J genes are TRBV29-1 and TRBJ2-1, with 13 positions matching TRBD2. After removal of 6 bases from V and 8 bases from J, the junction contained 19 bases not matched to a gene. This CDR3 is 18 amino acids long. CDR1 SQVTM and CDR2 ANQGSEA come from the germline V gene. The CDR3 here is CSVGKRRRLAGGPDEQFF. CDR3 bases: TGCAGCGTGGGAAAAAGAAGGAGACTAGCGGGGGGCCCGGATGAGCAGTTCTTC.

This clonotype was seen a few times. The chain has TRBV20-1 and TRBJ2-3; D is perhaps TRBD1 or TRBD2 (6 bases each). The CDR3 spans 14 residues. V lost 1 base and J lost 0, with 8 bases in between. From germline, CDR1 is DFQATT and CDR2 SNEGSKA (reference sequence). In DNA form, the CDR3 reads TGCAGTGCTAGAGCGGGGGCCAGCACAGATACGCAGTATTTT. Protein product: CSARAGASTDTQYF.

V usage is TRBV5-1 and J usage is TRBJ2-2; 9 bases map to TRBD1. Losses at the gene ends were 0 bases for V and 2 bases for J; bases not matched to a gene: 20. CDR1 and CDR2 from the germline V gene are SGHRS and YFSETQ. CDR3 length: 22 residues. This CDR3 is CASSLGNVLDLSGQGNTGELFF. The CDR3 DNA sequence: TGCGCCAGCAGCTTGGGCAATGTTCTGGATCTTTCGGGACAGGGAAACACCGGGGAGCTGTTTTTT.

In its sample, this clonotype was seen a few times. V is TRBV7-9 and J is TRBJ2-7, with 10 bases that match TRBD1. This CDR3 is built from 16 residues. Germline-derived CDR1 and CDR2 are SEHNR and FQNEAQ (reference sequence). The junction had 9 bases not matched to a gene; V was cut back by 4 bases and J by 3 bases. Here the CDR3 reads CASSSTGTGVNYEQYF. The CDR3 DNA reads as TGTGCCAGCAGCTCCACCGGGACAGGGGTTAACTACGAGCAGTACTTC.

V usage is TRBV7-2 and J usage is TRBJ1-2; TRBD1 aligns across 8 bases. Trimming took 3 bases from V and 5 from J; bases not matched to a gene: 8. In germline, CDR1 is SGHTA, CDR2 FQGNSA. The CDR3 totals 15 residues. Here the CDR3 reads CASSFYQGAKYGYTF. The CDR3, as DNA: TGTGCCAGCAGCTTCTATCAGGGGGCGAAATATGGCTACACCTTC.

This clonotype was observed at least ten times. This CDR3 reads CASSSGTSLSYEQYF. CDR3 sequence (DNA): TGTGCCAGCAGCTCAGGGACTAGCTTGTCCTACGAGCAGTACTTC. This chain connects TRBV7-6 to TRBJ2-7, with 9 bases that match TRBD2. The length of the CDR3 is 15 residues. The germline gives CDR1 SGHVS, CDR2 FNYEAQ. V gave up 4 bases and J gave up 1 base; unmatched junction bases: 5.

This chain joins TRBV12-3 or TRBV12-4 and TRBJ1-5; D is unclear. The CDR3 is made up of 13 amino acids. Trimming stripped 0 bases from V and 7 bases from J, with 7 bases between. For the CDR3, the DNA is TGTGCCAGCAGTTTAGCGGAAGGACAGCCCCAGCATTTT. Its translation: CASSLAEGQPQHF.

This clonotype was counted a few times. J is TRBJ2-2 and V is TRBV10-3; D is perhaps TRBD2 (5 bases). The CDR3 is made up of 14 amino acids. V lost 0 bases and J 3 bases, leaving 5 bases between the germline ends. Germline lookup yields CDR1 ENHRY and CDR2 SYGVKD. CDR3 bases: TGTGCCATCAGTGAGTCCGGGGACACCGGGGAGCTGTTTTTT. Its translation is CAISESGDTGELFF.

The DNA of the CDR3 is TGTGCCACTAGCGGGGTGGGGCAAGAGACCCAGTACTTC. This translates into CATSGVGQETQYF. This sequence joins TRBV6-6 and TRBJ2-5; TRBD2 agrees at 9 bases. Germline V gene sequence: CDR1 MNHNY, CDR2 SVGAGI (reference sequence). The CDR3 extends over 13 amino acids. J was trimmed by 2 bases and V by 10 bases; bases with no gene match: 5.

The V gene is TRBV23-1, the J gene TRBJ1-1, with D uncertain. TRBV23-1 is noted as an ORF with a role that remains uncertain. The CDR3 sequence is 13 residues long. V was trimmed by 1 base and J by 8 bases, leaving 11 bases between them. The CDR3 reads CASSQFCDMEAFF. As DNA, the CDR3 is TGCGCCAGCAGTCAATTTTGCGATATGGAAGCTTTCTTT.